The TCR beta chain described here comes from a study of CD4+ T cells in melanoma. Concerning this clone: Antigen: not known.

Study results and caveats: A reported correlation linked neoantigen-specific CD4+ T cells to CD8+, macrophage and B cell function. Reportedly, melanoma neoantigen-specific CD4+ T cells showed varied differentiation states.

The CDR3 runs 14 residues. Germline V gene data show CDR1 as SGHAT and CDR2 as FQNNGV. V trimming: 8 bases; J trimming: 6 bases; junction bases outside the gene matches: 9. Produced via immunoSEQ multiplex PCR; TCRdb's table is partial and in-frame only. Of about 110,000 clones listed, 92% are singletons. Material for sequencing was peripheral blood. The TCR was taken from a human donor with melanoma. J is TRBJ2-3 and V is TRBV11-2, with TRBD2 matching 9 bases. CDR3 sequence: CASGRASGKDTQYF. CDR3 DNA: TGTGCCAGCGGCAGGGCTAGCGGGAAGGATACGCAGTATTTT.